The 30 T cell receptor beta chains given below trace back to one sample, sequenced in a study of chemoradiotherapy in HPV16-positive cancers. Sequencing used immunoSEQ multiplex PCR; TCRdb keeps in-frame clones, though not all of them. The table has more than 9,500 clones, about 90% seen once. This specimen was taken from a patient who underwent chemoradiotherapy. The receptors here all came from a human donor with HPV-associated anogenital cancer.

The gene calls are TRBV19 and TRBJ1-2, with 8 nucleotides matching TRBD1. Germline CDR1 and CDR2: LNHDA and SQIVND (reference sequence). The CDR3 runs to 16 residues. With V trimmed by 4 bases and J by 5 bases, 12 bases remained unmatched. CDR3 sequence (DNA): TGTGCCAGTAGTACCCCTAGGACAGGGACGGCGTATGGCTACACCTTC. Protein product: CASSTPRTGTAYGYTF.

This chain joins TRBV9 and TRBJ2-5; D call uncertain. This CDR3 has 12 amino acids. Germline V lookup: CDR1 SGDLS, CDR2 YYNGEE. Deletions cut 0 bases from V and 5 bases from J, with 5 bases between. The CDR3 coding sequence is TGTGCCAGCAGCGTAGGGTCGGAGACCCAGTACTTC. Protein sequence: CASSVGSETQYF.

The gene calls are TRBV6-1 and TRBJ2-7, with 10 bases matching TRBD1. The CDR3 loop spans 15 amino acids. Per germline, CDR1 MNHNS and CDR2 SASEGT. The trim removed 7 bases at V and 6 bases at J, leaving 12 bases unmatched. CDR3 loop: CASTREGTGVGEQYF. As DNA, the CDR3 is TGTGCCAGCACCCGAGAAGGGACAGGGGTCGGCGAGCAGTACTTC.

The rearrangement joins TRBV6-5 to TRBJ1-4; D gene unclear. Deletions cut 2 bases from V and 10 bases from J, with 11 bases between. Germline CDR1 and CDR2: MNHEY and SVGAGI. This CDR3 is built from 13 residues. The chain's CDR3 is CASSYGVFGKLFF. CDR3 DNA sequence: TGTGCCAGCAGTTACGGGGTTTTCGGAAAACTGTTTTTT.

This rearrangement joins TRBV11-2 to TRBJ1-1; D might be TRBD1 (6 bases). Per the germline V gene, CDR1 is SGHAT and CDR2 is FQNNGV. The CDR3 is 16 amino acids. V lost 3 bases to trimming and J lost 2 bases, with 16 bases between them. CDR3 DNA: TGTGCCAGCAGCTTCGGGGGGGGCCTGCCTAACACTGAAGCTTTCTTT. This encodes CASSFGGGLPNTEAFF.

V gene TRBV9 combines with J gene TRBJ2-3, with 13 bases fitting TRBD2. J was trimmed by 3 bases and V by 0 bases; bases with no gene match: 10. The CDR3 consists of 19 residues. Germline CDR1 SGDLS, CDR2 YYNGEE. For the CDR3, the DNA is TGTGCCAGCAGCGTAGCGATTACTAGCGGGAGGGCCGGGACAGATACGCAGTATTTT. It encodes CASSVAITSGRAGTDTQYF.

This clone was seen just once. The gene calls are TRBV9 and TRBJ1-5; weak D call: TRBD1 (6 bases). Trimming cost V 4 bases and J 5 bases, with 19 bases left between them. The CDR3 consists of 16 residues. The germline gives CDR1 SGDLS, CDR2 YYNGEE. CDR3 nucleotide sequence: TGTGCCAGCAGCCCGTCCGAAGACAGGTGGGATCAGCCCCAGCATTTT. Residues: CASSPSEDRWDQPQHF.

The chain joins TRBV5-1 to TRBJ2-2; 9 bases match TRBD1. Per germline, CDR1 SGHRS and CDR2 YFSETQ. V lost 4 bases to trimming and J lost 6 bases; unmatched junction nucleotides: 1. This CDR3 region has 13 residues. DNA of the CDR3: TGCGCCAGCAGCAGGACAGGGGCCGGGGAGCTGTTTTTT. Residues: CASSRTGAGELFF.

V and J are TRBV15 and TRBJ1-3, with no clear D. Germline V gene sequence: CDR1 LNHNV, CDR2 YYDKDF (reference sequence). The CDR3 runs to 19 residues. The V end lost 0 bases, the J end lost 0 bases, and 18 bases lay between the germline ends. The chain's CDR3 is CATSRDIALTPLSGNTIYF. Written as DNA, the CDR3 is TGTGCCACCAGCAGAGATATAGCCCTGACCCCTCTCTCTGGAAACACCATATATTTT.

The chain has TRBV4-1 and TRBJ2-1; D is perhaps TRBD2 (6 bases). CDR3 size: 16 residues. Between the trimmed V and J ends, which lost 0 bases and 6 bases, there was a span of 15 bases. Germline V CDR1 and CDR2: MGHRA, YSYEKL. CDR3 bases: TGCGCCAGCAGCCAAGAAGGAGGGCCTTGGAGCAATGAGCAGTTCTTC. The encoded protein is CASSQEGGPWSNEQFF.

J is TRBJ1-5 and V is TRBV27; D ambiguous. The V and J ends lost 3 bases and 4 bases respectively, with 10 bases between them. This CDR3 contains 14 residues. From germline, CDR1 is MNHEY and CDR2 SMNVEV (reference sequence). CDR3 region: CASSFRDGNQPQHF. The CDR3 DNA follows: TGTGCCAGCAGTTTTCGAGACGGGAATCAGCCCCAGCATTTT.

The genes are TRBV5-4 and TRBJ2-5; D is uncertain. In germline, CDR1 is SGHNT, CDR2 YYREEE (reference sequence). This CDR3 comprises 12 residues. Trimming removed 0 bases from V and 0 bases from J, with 0 bases in between. CDR3 DNA sequence: TGTGCCAGCAGCTTGGACCAAGAGACCCAGTACTTC. Translated: CASSLDQETQYF.

The chain recombines TRBV11-2 with TRBJ1-1; TRBD1 is a possible D gene (6 bases). The germline gives CDR1 SGHAT, CDR2 FQNNGV. V gave up 3 bases and J gave up 4 bases, with 21 bases separating them. There are 17 residues in the CDR3. CDR3 sequence reads: CASSLSRGGAGGTEAFF. The CDR3 nucleotides read TGTGCCAGCAGCTTGAGTAGGGGGGGCGCTGGGGGCACTGAAGCTTTCTTT.

V is TRBV2 and J is TRBJ1-5; TRBD1 is a possible D gene (6 bases). There are 13 residues in the CDR3. V was pared by 5 bases and J by 6 bases, with 11 bases between. Germline V lookup: CDR1 SNHLY, CDR2 FYNNEI. The DNA of the CDR3 is TGTGCCAGCAGTCCGGGACAATTTCAGCCCCAGCATTTT. It specifies CASSPGQFQPQHF.

CDR3 amino acids: CASAQTPNYGYTF. CDR3 in DNA: TGTGCCAGCGCCCAAACACCTAACTATGGCTACACCTTC. The chain combines TRBV27 with TRBJ1-2; D not certain. CDR1 MNHEY and CDR2 SMNVEV come from the germline V gene (reference sequence). The CDR3 runs 13 residues. V lost 8 bases and J 0 bases, leaving 10 bases between the germline ends.

This clone was observed a single time. This rearrangement joins TRBV5-1 to TRBJ1-1, with unresolved D. This CDR3 spans 16 amino acids. V lost 3 bases to trimming and J lost 8 bases, with 23 bases between them. Germline V gene lookup returns CDR1 SGHRS and CDR2 YFSETQ. CDR3 amino acids: CASSSASGSTRLEAFF. The CDR3 DNA is TGCGCCAGCAGCTCCGCGAGCGGAAGCACGCGGCTAGAAGCTTTCTTT.

The chain links TRBV6-1 to TRBJ1-2, with D possibly being TRBD1 (5 bases). From germline, CDR1 is MNHNS and CDR2 SASEGT. V shed 8 bases and J shed 5 bases, with 21 bases lying between them. This CDR3 contains 15 residues. CDR3 DNA sequence: TGTGCCAGCGTGGGTCTTGGGGGGGACGGGTATGGCTACACCTTC. Its protein is CASVGLGGDGYGYTF.

The rearrangement joins TRBV21-1 to TRBJ2-7; the D call of TRBD1 is as the table states it, not checked on the DNA. TRBV21-1 is a pseudogene segment. The CDR3 spans 16 residues. CDR3 nucleotides: TGTGCCAGCAGCAAATTTGGGGACAGCGAGCTCTACGAGCAGTACTTC. This codes for CASSKFGDSELYEQYF.

J is TRBJ2-7 and V is TRBV5-1, with 10 positions matching TRBD1. In germline, CDR1 is SGHRS, CDR2 YFSETQ. V dropped 4 bases and J dropped 3; count of bases not matched to a gene: 7. The CDR3 spans 15 residues. The CDR3 here is CASSGPGQGIYEQYF. Written as DNA, the CDR3 is TGCGCCAGCAGCGGACCGGGACAGGGGATCTACGAGCAGTACTTC.

The gene calls are TRBV30 and TRBJ2-1; D is tentatively TRBD1 or TRBD2 (6 bases each). The CDR3 spans 16 residues. The germline gives CDR1 GTSNPN, CDR2 SVGIG (reference sequence). V was clipped by 0 bases and J by 7 bases, with 19 bases between them. The CDR3 DNA is TGTGCCTGGAGTGTCTTATCCCTCGGGGGCCATAATGAGCAGTTCTTC. It translates to CAWSVLSLGGHNEQFF.

DNA of the CDR3: TGTGCCATCAGTGAGGTGGCGTACGAGCAGTACTTC. Protein sequence: CAISEVAYEQYF. The V and J genes are TRBV10-3 and TRBJ2-7; no reliable D call. The V end was cut by 2 bases, the J end by 4 bases, with 6 bases between. Germline V gene data show CDR1 as ENHRY and CDR2 as SYGVKD. CDR3 length: 12 residues.

This chain joins TRBV7-8 and TRBJ1-5, with D perhaps TRBD1 (6 bases). The CDR3 contains 15 residues. Trimming shortened V by 5 bases and J by 6 bases, and 17 bases separated the two germline ends. Germline V lookup: CDR1 SGHVS, CDR2 FQNEAQ. DNA of the CDR3: TGTGCCAGCAGCCCCAGGTCCCAGGGGACTCAGCCCCAGCATTTT. This gives the protein CASSPRSQGTQPQHF.

The chain links TRBV29-1 to TRBJ1-4, with D hard to call. This CDR3 spans 11 amino acids. Germline assignment: CDR1 SQVTM and CDR2 ANQGSEA. V was pared by 4 bases and J by 7 bases, with 7 bases between. The CDR3 sequence: CSVGYGEKLFF. The CDR3 DNA reads as TGCAGCGTTGGGTACGGTGAAAAACTGTTTTTT.

This chain uses TRBV11-2 with TRBJ2-1; D is unclear. The CDR3 covers 15 residues. The V gene's germline CDR1 is SGHAT and CDR2 FQNNGV. The germline V and J ends were trimmed by 5 bases and 13 bases, with 24 bases remaining between them. The CDR3 reads CASSRSIEGLASQFF. CDR3 coding DNA: TGTGCCAGCAGCCGAAGCATCGAAGGGCTTGCCTCTCAGTTCTTC.

The gene calls are TRBV30 and TRBJ1-2; no clear D. Germline assignment: CDR1 GTSNPN and CDR2 SVGIG (reference sequence). Trimming stripped 3 bases from V and 1 base from J, with 21 bases between. The CDR3 runs 17 residues. The CDR3 protein is CAWRNPNPEKINYGYTF. In DNA, the CDR3 is TGTGCCTGGAGAAACCCTAACCCGGAGAAAATTAACTATGGCTACACCTTC. Based on the CDR3 plus reference TRBV30 and TRBJ1-2, the full variable domain is SQTIHQWPATLVQPVGSPLSLECTVEGTSNPNLYWYRQAAGRGLQLLFYSVGIGQISSEVPQNLSASRPQDRQFILSSKKLLLSDSGFYLCAWRNPNPEKINYGYTFGSGTRLTVV.

This clone is categorized as medium-sized (0.01 to 0.1%). The chain joins TRBV6-5 to TRBJ1-5; no clear D. Germline V CDR1 and CDR2: MNHEY, SVGAGI. This CDR3 contains 14 residues. The V end was cut by 7 bases, the J end by 1 base, with 11 bases between. CDR3 nucleotides: TGTGCCAGCACCCCCCCCGGGAGCAATCAGCCCCAGCATTTT. It codes for CASTPPGSNQPQHF.

The chain joins TRBV2 to TRBJ2-1; possibly TRBD1 for D (6 bases). Looked up from germline, CDR1 is SNHLY and CDR2 is FYNNEI. The CDR3 is 15 residues long. Deletions cut 5 bases from V and 5 bases from J, with 16 bases between. The CDR3 DNA is TGTGCCAGCAGTAGGGCAGGGGTCAGCAACAATGAGCAGTTCTTC. This encodes CASSRAGVSNNEQFF.

This clone appeared once. The chain combines TRBV25-1 with TRBJ2-2; a weak D match, TRBD2 (6 bases). The germline V gene encodes CDR1 MGHDK and CDR2 SYGVNS. There are 15 residues in the CDR3. Deletions cut 4 bases from V and 5 bases from J, with 14 bases between. The DNA of the CDR3 is TGTGCCAGCAGTGTAGGTCTTGGGGGGACCGGGGAGCTGTTTTTT. Amino acid sequence: CASSVGLGGTGELFF.

This sequence joins TRBV7-9 and TRBJ2-7; no clear D gene. With 5 bases removed from V and 3 bases from J, the gap between germline ends came to 8 bases. Germline CDR1 SEHNR, CDR2 FQNEAQ (reference sequence). The CDR3 loop spans 12 amino acids. In DNA, the CDR3 is TGTGCCAGCAGCGCAGACGGCTACGAGCAGTACTTC. It specifies CASSADGYEQYF.

This rearrangement joins TRBV7-9 to TRBJ2-3, with D possibly being TRBD1 or TRBD2 (5 bases each). Germline assignment: CDR1 SEHNR and CDR2 FQNEAQ (reference sequence). The CDR3 totals 18 residues. V lost 0 bases and J lost 1, with 17 bases in between. CDR3 sequence (DNA): TGTGCCAGCAGCTTAGCATCGGGGCCAAGAAGGGGCACAGATACGCAGTATTTT. This gives the protein CASSLASGPRRGTDTQYF.